A single sample is the source of the 24 T cell receptor beta chains below, sequenced in a study of T cell changes during pregnancy in multiple sclerosis. Clones were read by immunoSEQ multiplex PCR, and TCRdb kept only the in-frame ones, dropping some. The sample holds tens of thousands of clones, more than 80% seen once. The sample was peripheral blood, taken in the first trimester of pregnancy. The receptors stem from a female donor in good health, enrolled as a control in a pregnancy study.

The chain recombines TRBV5-6 with TRBJ1-2; D is possibly TRBD1 (6 bases). The CDR3 length is 15 residues. V was pared by 0 bases and J by 4 bases, with 13 bases between. From germline, CDR1 is SGHDT and CDR2 YYEEEE. In DNA form, the CDR3 reads TGTGCCAGCAGCTTGGTTGGCTGGGACATCTATGGCTACACCTTC. Amino acids: CASSLVGWDIYGYTF.

The rearrangement uses TRBV11-2 and TRBJ1-1; maybe TRBD1 (5 bases). The CDR3 is 14 amino acids. The germline V and J ends were trimmed by 0 bases and 10 bases, with 15 bases remaining between them. CDR1 is SGHAT and CDR2 is FQNNGV in the germline V gene. The CDR3 here is CASSLDSRDLSAFF. Written as DNA, the CDR3 is TGTGCCAGCAGCTTAGACTCGAGGGACTTATCAGCTTTCTTT.

The V gene is TRBV19, the J gene TRBJ1-5; D unclear. Trimming cost V 3 bases and J 0 bases, with 9 bases left between them. The CDR3 is 15 amino acids. Per germline, CDR1 LNHDA and CDR2 SQIVND (reference sequence). CDR3: CASSIMGDSNQPQHF. CDR3 DNA sequence: TGTGCCAGTAGTATTATGGGAGATAGCAATCAGCCCCAGCATTTT.

The V gene is TRBV7-2, the J gene TRBJ1-5; D not certain. V lost 1 base to trimming and J lost 6 bases, with 13 bases between them. CDR3 length: 15 amino acids. Germline-derived CDR1 and CDR2 are SGHTA and FQGNSA. The CDR3 protein is CASSLDGGFGQPQHF. CDR3 nucleotides: TGTGCCAGCAGCTTAGACGGCGGGTTCGGTCAGCCCCAGCATTTT.

This chain connects TRBV19 to TRBJ1-2; TRBD1 agrees at 7 bases. The V gene's germline CDR1 is LNHDA and CDR2 SQIVND (reference sequence). J lost 5 bases, V lost 3 bases, and 6 bases had no gene match. CDR3 length equals 14 residues. The CDR3: CASSIWQGGYGYTF. For the CDR3, the DNA is TGTGCCAGTAGTATCTGGCAGGGGGGATATGGCTACACCTTC.

V is TRBV5-1 and J is TRBJ2-5; 8 bases agree with TRBD1. In germline, CDR1 is SGHRS, CDR2 YFSETQ. V was pared by 0 bases and J by 0 bases, with 1 base of the junction left unmatched. The CDR3 totals 15 residues. The CDR3 region has the DNA TGCGCCAGCAGCTTGGGGACAGGGAACCAAGAGACCCAGTACTTC. Its translation is CASSLGTGNQETQYF.

J is TRBJ2-7 and V is TRBV30, with no clear D. Trimming left V 3 bases short and J 6 bases short, with 12 bases between. Germline V gives CDR1 GTSNPN, CDR2 SVGIG (reference sequence). The CDR3 is 12 amino acids. The CDR3 region has the DNA TGTGCCTGGAGACCTCCCCGGAGCGAGCAGTACTTC. It encodes CAWRPPRSEQYF.

This chain connects TRBV30 to TRBJ1-2; the match to TRBD1 covers 11 bases. Germline V gives CDR1 GTSNPN, CDR2 SVGIG (reference sequence). Germline trimming cut 2 bases from V and 8 bases from J; bases unmatched to any gene: 13. This CDR3 region has 16 residues. The CDR3 is CAWSRGRTGQGVGYTF. CDR3 DNA: TGTGCCTGGAGTCGGGGGAGGACGGGACAGGGGGTCGGCTACACCTTC.

This clone has just one count. The V gene is TRBV11-3, the J gene TRBJ1-4; D might be TRBD1 (6 bases). This CDR3 is 15 amino acids long. CDR1 and CDR2 (germline): SGHNT, YENEEA. V was clipped by 0 bases and J by 2 bases, with 7 bases between them. The CDR3 nucleotides read TGTGCCAGCAGCTTAGACAGGGGTACTAATGAAAAACTGTTTTTT. This translates into CASSLDRGTNEKLFF.

V and J are TRBV7-2 and TRBJ1-6; a weak D match, TRBD1 (5 bases). The V and J ends lost 1 base and 18 bases respectively, with 16 bases between them. CDR1 SGHTA and CDR2 FQGNSA come from the germline V gene. This CDR3 comprises 13 residues. DNA for the CDR3: TGTGCCAGCAGCTTAGGCGGGACGCCTTATCACCACTTT. Residues: CASSLGGTPYHHF.

This chain connects TRBV19 to TRBJ2-3; D remains ambiguous. This CDR3 spans 11 amino acids. CDR1 and CDR2 from the germline V gene are LNHDA and SQIVND (reference sequence). Deletions cut 8 bases from V and 2 bases from J, with 5 bases between. CDR3 sequence (DNA): TGTGCCAGTGGCTCCACAGATACGCAGTATTTT. Encoded protein: CASGSTDTQYF. The full variable domain, its missing parts supplied by reference TRBV19 and TRBJ2-3, is DGGITQSPKYLFRKEGQNVTLSCEQNLNHDAMYWYRQDPGQGLRLIYYSQIVNDFQKGDIAEGYSVSREKKESFPLTVTSAQKNPTAFYLCASGSTDTQYFGPGTRLTVL.

CDR3: CASSRATSGARGTYEQYF. The CDR3, as DNA: TGCGCCAGCTCGAGGGCGACTAGCGGGGCCCGAGGCACCTACGAGCAGTACTTC. V and J are TRBV10-1 and TRBJ2-7; 11 bases line up with TRBD2. Germline CDR1 and CDR2: WNHNN and SYGVQD (reference sequence). J was trimmed by 2 bases and V by 8 bases; bases with no gene match: 17. CDR3 size: 18 residues.

This clone showed up just once. The gene calls are TRBV4-3 and TRBJ2-2, with D maybe TRBD1 (6 bases). Trimming left V 0 bases short and J 0 bases short, with 11 bases between. Germline-derived CDR1 and CDR2 are LGHNA and YSLEER. This CDR3 contains 17 residues. The CDR3 loop is CASSQDNAGANTGELFF. CDR3 coding DNA: TGCGCCAGCAGCCAAGATAACGCAGGGGCGAACACCGGGGAGCTGTTTTTT.

The rearrangement joins TRBV5-6 to TRBJ2-7, with 10 nucleotides matching TRBD1. Per the germline V gene, CDR1 is SGHDT and CDR2 is YYEEEE. V gave up 2 bases and J gave up 7 bases; unmatched junction bases: 9. The CDR3 has 15 amino acids. This CDR3 reads CASSLLRDRGGEQYF. The CDR3 nucleotides read TGTGCCAGCAGCTTACTCCGGGACAGGGGTGGTGAGCAGTACTTC.

CDR3 loop: CASSSRLAGGPGGEQYF. The DNA for the CDR3 is TGTGCCAGCAGCTCGCGACTAGCGGGGGGCCCCGGGGGCGAGCAGTACTTC. The chain is built from TRBV7-9 and TRBJ2-7; 13 nucleotides align to TRBD2. The CDR3 totals 17 residues. Per the germline V gene, CDR1 is SEHNR and CDR2 is FQNEAQ (reference sequence). Germline trimming cut 4 bases from V and 6 bases from J; bases unmatched to any gene: 12.

This sequence joins TRBV19 and TRBJ2-2; 8 bases map to TRBD2. This CDR3 has 15 amino acids. The V gene end was trimmed by 9 bases and the J gene end by 4 bases; junction bases not matched to a gene: 10. Germline-derived CDR1 and CDR2 are LNHDA and SQIVND (reference sequence). The CDR3 is CASTLRGGTTGELFF. DNA for the CDR3: TGTGCCAGCACCCTACGGGGGGGGACCACCGGGGAGCTGTTTTTT.

The chain couples TRBV5-4 to TRBJ2-7; D may be TRBD2 (5 bases). The CDR3 is made up of 13 amino acids. Trimming removed 0 bases at V and 7 bases at J, with 11 bases between. Looked up from germline, CDR1 is SGHNT and CDR2 is YYREEE (reference sequence). CDR3 sequence: CASSLGVPGEQYF. The CDR3 DNA reads as TGTGCCAGCAGCTTGGGCGTCCCGGGGGAGCAGTACTTC.

CDR3 loop: CASSSGGQGGYGYTF. The CDR3 DNA reads TGCGCCAGCAGCTCGGGCGGACAGGGAGGCTATGGCTACACCTTC. The J gene is TRBJ1-2, the V gene TRBV5-1; 8 nucleotides line up with TRBD1. Trimming removed 3 bases from V and 4 bases from J; junction bases left unmatched: 8. From germline, CDR1 is SGHRS and CDR2 YFSETQ. The CDR3 totals 15 residues.

This chain links TRBV11-2 with TRBJ1-2; 7 nucleotides line up with TRBD1. Per germline, CDR1 SGHAT and CDR2 FQNNGV. Trimming cost V 5 bases and J 5 bases; bases outside gene matches: 5. The CDR3 spans 13 residues. The CDR3 sequence: CASSTQGWYGYTF. Written as DNA, the CDR3 is TGTGCCAGCAGCACACAGGGGTGGTATGGCTACACCTTC. The full variable domain, its missing parts supplied by reference TRBV11-2 and TRBJ1-2, is EAGVAQSPRYKIIEKRQSVAFWCNPISGHATLYWYQQILGQGPKLLIQFQNNGVVDDSQLPKDRFSAERLKGVDSTLKIQPAKLEDSAVYLCASSTQGWYGYTFGSGTRLTVV.

The chain combines TRBV5-5 with TRBJ2-7, with 7 bases lining up with TRBD2. The CDR3 has 16 residues. CDR1 and CDR2 from the germline V gene are SGHKS and YYEKEE (reference sequence). Trimming at V came to 6 bases and at J to 3 bases, leaving 15 bases not matched to a gene. CDR3 residues: CASTERGGLIFYEQYF. Written as DNA, the CDR3 is TGTGCCAGCACCGAACGGGGAGGGTTAATTTTCTACGAGCAGTACTTC.

V usage is TRBV9 and J usage is TRBJ2-5, with 14 bases lining up with TRBD2. The length of the CDR3 is 19 residues. V was pared by 0 bases and J by 2 bases, with 9 bases of the junction left unmatched. Germline values: CDR1 SGDLS, CDR2 YYNGEE. This chain's CDR3 is CASSVGGLAGGVGQETQYF. DNA for the CDR3: TGTGCCAGCAGCGTAGGCGGACTAGCGGGGGGCGTGGGTCAAGAGACCCAGTACTTC.

V usage is TRBV21-1 and J usage is TRBJ2-3; the DNA was not compared with TRBD1, the D call given in the table. TRBV21-1 is marked as a pseudogene. The CDR3 spans 18 residues. The CDR3 is CASSKAVEDRSFTDTQYF. DNA for the CDR3: TGTGCCAGCAGCAAAGCGGTAGAGGACAGGTCCTTCACAGATACGCAGTATTTT.

The V call is TRBV21-1, the J call TRBJ1-2. TRBV21-1 is noted as a pseudogene. The CDR3 extends over 16 amino acids. CDR3 sequence: CASSKVGSGGGLSYTF. The CDR3 region has the DNA TGTGCCAGCAGCAAAGTGGGATCTGGGGGGGGCCTAAGCTACACCTTC.

This clone came up once. The chain combines TRBV27 with TRBJ2-2; 7 positions agree with TRBD1. Unmatched junction bases numbered 16, after V lost 0 bases and J lost 3 bases. Germline loops: CDR1 MNHEY, CDR2 SMNVEV (reference sequence). There are 20 residues in the CDR3. The CDR3 sequence: CASSLSLPLPGTEYTGELFF. In nucleotides, the CDR3 is TGTGCCAGCAGTTTATCCTTACCCCTCCCCGGGACAGAGTACACCGGGGAGCTGTTTTTT.